One sample yielded the 23 T cell receptor beta chains listed below, sequenced in a study of technical replicates of blood from several donors. Sequenced by immunoSEQ multiplex PCR; TCRdb stores in-frame clones only, minus some. The sample shows approximately 75,000 clones, approximately 95% of them seen only once. Sequenced: T cells isolated from PBMCs. The receptor source for this set is a human donor in good health.

The chain has TRBV4-1 and TRBJ1-2; D possibly corresponds to TRBD1 (6 bases). Between the trimmed V and J ends, which lost 2 bases and 2 bases, there was a span of 15 bases. The CDR3 is made up of 16 amino acids. Per the germline V gene, CDR1 is MGHRA and CDR2 is YSYEKL. The CDR3 sequence: CASSQLRGASNYGYTF. The DNA for the CDR3 is TGCGCCAGCAGCCAATTACGGGGGGCCTCGAACTATGGCTACACCTTC.

The J gene is TRBJ2-7, the V gene TRBV18; unclear D gene. This CDR3 region has 17 residues. Germline V gene data show CDR1 as KGHSH and CDR2 as LQKENI. V gave up 0 bases and J gave up 0 bases, with 15 bases separating them. The CDR3 DNA sequence: TGTGCCAGCTCACCACCAGGATCAAGCGCCCTCTCCTACGAGCAGTACTTC. Protein product: CASSPPGSSALSYEQYF.

The chain carries TRBV28 and TRBJ1-1; 8 bases match TRBD1. CDR1 is MDHEN and CDR2 is SYDVKM in the germline V gene. This CDR3 spans 13 amino acids. V shed 8 bases and J 4 bases; nucleotides not matched to a gene: 6. CDR3 loop: CASWTGSGTEAFF. DNA for the CDR3: TGTGCCAGCTGGACAGGGTCGGGCACTGAAGCTTTCTTT. Drawing the rest from reference TRBV28 and TRBJ1-1, the complete variable domain is DVKVTQSSRYLVKRTGEKVFLECVQDMDHENMFWYRQDPGLGLRLIYFSYDVKMKEKGDIPEGYSVSREKKERFSLILESASTNQTSMYLCASWTGSGTEAFFGQGTRLTVV.

This sequence joins TRBV2 and TRBJ2-1; 7 nucleotides match TRBD2. Unmatched junction bases numbered 6, after V lost 3 bases and J lost 4 bases. Germline V gives CDR1 SNHLY, CDR2 FYNNEI. The CDR3 length is 15 residues. The CDR3 reads CASSEASGPYNEQFF. CDR3 bases: TGTGCCAGCAGTGAGGCTAGCGGACCTTACAATGAGCAGTTCTTC.

The CDR3 DNA follows: TGTGCCAGTAGTAACATCGGACTAGCGGGCGGGACCGGGGAGCTGTTTTTT. The encoded protein is CASSNIGLAGGTGELFF. The rearrangement links TRBV19 to TRBJ2-2; 11 nucleotides agree with TRBD2. J was trimmed by 5 bases and V by 4 bases; bases with no gene match: 9. Germline V gives CDR1 LNHDA, CDR2 SQIVND (reference sequence). The CDR3 runs to 17 residues.

The V call is TRBV14, the J call TRBJ2-2; the D gene is possibly TRBD2 (6 bases). Germline V CDR1 and CDR2: SGHDN, FVKESK. The CDR3 runs 14 residues. Trimming removed 7 bases from V and 4 bases from J, with 13 bases in between. The CDR3 sequence is CASTQGGTTGELFF. In DNA form, the CDR3 reads TGTGCCAGCACCCAGGGAGGAACCACCGGGGAGCTGTTTTTT.

This chain links TRBV6-5 with TRBJ1-2; 7 bases are a match to TRBD1. V was pared by 6 bases and J by 2 bases, with 9 bases of the junction left unmatched. Germline lookup yields CDR1 MNHEY and CDR2 SVGAGI. This CDR3 comprises 15 residues. This chain's CDR3 is CASSPWDRRNYGYTF. Here the CDR3 DNA reads TGTGCCAGCAGCCCATGGGACAGAAGGAACTATGGCTACACCTTC.

The chain employs TRBV7-9 and TRBJ2-7; the D gene is possibly TRBD2 (5 bases). Trimming removed 3 bases at V and 7 bases at J, with 19 bases between. The CDR3 has 15 residues. Per the germline V gene, CDR1 is SEHNR and CDR2 is FQNEAQ (reference sequence). This CDR3 is CASSFYRDKDWEQYF. The CDR3 nucleotides read TGTGCCAGCAGCTTTTACCGGGATAAAGATTGGGAGCAGTACTTC. The entire variable domain, with the rest obtained from reference TRBV7-9 and TRBJ2-7, is as follows: DTGVSQNPRHKITKRGQNVTFRCDPISEHNRLYWYRQTLGQGPEFLTYFQNEAQLEKSRLLSDRFSAERPKGSFSTLEIQRTEQGDSAMYLCASSFYRDKDWEQYFGPGTRLTVT.

The chain has TRBV5-1 and TRBJ2-6; 8 bases agree with TRBD1. There are 17 residues in the CDR3. Germline V gene lookup returns CDR1 SGHRS and CDR2 YFSETQ. Trimming took 6 bases from V and 0 from J; bases not matched to a gene: 8. The CDR3 spells CASNRGQVYSGANVLTF. CDR3 sequence (DNA): TGCGCCAGCAACCGGGGACAGGTGTACTCTGGGGCCAACGTCCTGACTTTC.

This chain joins TRBV7-8 and TRBJ2-7; tentative D call: TRBD2 (5 bases). CDR1 is SGHVS, CDR2 FQNEAQ, per germline. V was cut by 3 bases and J by 0 bases, with 9 bases left in between. This CDR3 comprises 14 residues. The CDR3 bases are TGTGCCAGCAGCTTGGAGGCCCCCTCCTACGAGCAGTACTTC. This gives the protein CASSLEAPSYEQYF.

The chain uses TRBV5-4 and TRBJ2-5; tentatively, D is TRBD1 (6 bases). This CDR3 spans 15 amino acids. The V gene's germline CDR1 is SGHNT and CDR2 YYREEE (reference sequence). Trimming shortened V by 0 bases and J by 2 bases, and 11 bases separated the two germline ends. CDR3 DNA: TGTGCCAGCAGCTTGGGGGGGCGCGGACAAGAGACCCAGTACTTC. Translated: CASSLGGRGQETQYF.

The chain joins TRBV2 to TRBJ1-4, with TRBD1 identical over 8 bases. Losses at the gene ends were 3 bases for V and 6 bases for J; bases not matched to a gene: 6. Germline V gene sequence: CDR1 SNHLY, CDR2 FYNNEI. This CDR3 spans 15 amino acids. The CDR3 nucleotides are TGTGCCAGCAGTGACAGGACAGGGACAGATGAAAAACTGTTTTTT. Translation gives CASSDRTGTDEKLFF.

This chain connects TRBV9 to TRBJ2-7; 11 positions match TRBD2. CDR3 size: 16 residues. J was trimmed by 3 bases and V by 0 bases; bases with no gene match: 5. Germline V gene lookup returns CDR1 SGDLS and CDR2 YYNGEE. The CDR3 here is CASSVGLAGTDYEQYF. As DNA, the CDR3 is TGTGCCAGCAGCGTAGGACTAGCGGGAACCGACTACGAGCAGTACTTC.

This chain links TRBV10-3 with TRBJ2-6; unclear D gene. Germline CDR1 ENHRY, CDR2 SYGVKD. The CDR3 length is 14 residues. V was shortened by 11 bases and J by 2 bases, with 13 bases between the two germline ends. The CDR3 loop is CASFSGTGANVLTF. CDR3 nucleotide sequence: TGTGCCTCCTTCTCAGGAACTGGGGCCAACGTCCTGACTTTC.

In DNA, the CDR3 is TGTGCCAGCTCGACAGCCCTTAGCAATCAGCCCCAGCATTTT. This gives the protein CASSTALSNQPQHF. The chain has TRBV2 and TRBJ1-5; D perhaps matches TRBD1 (5 bases). Trimming left V 8 bases short and J 0 bases short, with 11 bases between. The CDR3 has 14 residues. Germline V CDR1 and CDR2: SNHLY, FYNNEI.

CDR3 protein: CASSVGLALSTGELFF. In DNA, the CDR3 is TGTGCCAGCAGCGTCGGACTAGCGTTATCCACCGGGGAGCTGTTTTTT. V usage is TRBV7-3 and J usage is TRBJ2-2; 9 nucleotides match TRBD2. The J segment lost 4 bases and the V segment lost 5 bases, leaving 8 bases of the junction unmatched. Germline assignment: CDR1 SGHTA and CDR2 FQGTGA. The CDR3 runs 16 residues. The full variable domain, in which reference TRBV7-3 and TRBJ2-2 provide the parts outside the CDR3, is GAGVSQTPSNKVTEKGKYVELRCDPISGHTALYWYRQSLGQGPEFLIYFQGTGAADDSGLPNDRFFAVRPEGSVSTLKIQRTERGDSAVYLCASSVGLALSTGELFFGEGSRLTVL.

This sequence joins TRBV7-9 and TRBJ2-1; TRBD2 aligns across 8 bases. After removal of 11 bases from V and 3 bases from J, the junction contained 12 bases not matched to a gene. There are 15 residues in the CDR3. Germline CDR1 and CDR2: SEHNR and FQNEAQ (reference sequence). The CDR3 nucleotides read TGTGCCGCTCGACGTGAGCGGGAGAACTACAATGAGCAGTTCTTC. Translating it yields CAARRERENYNEQFF. The full variable domain, completed using reference TRBV7-9 and TRBJ2-1, is DTGVSQNPRHKITKRGQNVTFRCDPISEHNRLYWYRQTLGQGPEFLTYFQNEAQLEKSRLLSDRFSAERPKGSFSTLEIQRTEQGDSAMYLCAARRERENYNEQFFGPGTRLTVL.

V and J are TRBV27 and TRBJ1-1, with 10 bases aligning to TRBD1. CDR3 length: 21 residues. V lost 4 bases and J lost 0; bases outside the gene matches: 20. Germline-derived CDR1 and CDR2 are MNHEY and SMNVEV (reference sequence). The DNA for the CDR3 is TGTGCCAGCAGTTCCTCCCGACCCCGGGCAGACAGGGGGCAACTGAACACTGAAGCTTTCTTT. It yields the protein CASSSSRPRADRGQLNTEAFF.

CDR3 sequence reads: CASSYPAEGYTEAFF. The DNA for the CDR3 is TGTGCCAGCAGTTACCCTGCTGAGGGTTACACTGAAGCTTTCTTT. This rearrangement joins TRBV6-5 to TRBJ1-1; D is uncertain. This CDR3 has 15 residues. Germline CDR1 reads MNHEY; CDR2 reads SVGAGI. V dropped 2 bases and J dropped 3 bases, with 13 bases sitting between them.

This clone was picked up one time. This chain uses TRBV19 with TRBJ1-1; D unresolved. The length of the CDR3 is 15 residues. Germline CDR1 and CDR2: LNHDA and SQIVND (reference sequence). V lost 3 bases, J lost 1 base, and 12 bases lay in between. The CDR3 reads CASSMVNEGNTEAFF. CDR3 coding DNA: TGTGCCAGTAGTATGGTAAACGAGGGGAACACTGAAGCTTTCTTT.

The J gene is TRBJ1-1, the V gene TRBV9; TRBD1 matches at 8 bases. This CDR3 has 15 residues. The V gene's germline CDR1 is SGDLS and CDR2 YYNGEE. The J segment lost 7 bases and the V segment lost 6 bases, leaving 14 bases of the junction unmatched. CDR3 sequence (DNA): TGTGCCAGCACCACGGGTGGGCAGGGGGCTAATGAAGCTTTCTTT. It specifies CASTTGGQGANEAFF.

The gene calls are TRBV6-6 and TRBJ1-4, with D possibly being TRBD1 (6 bases). Germline CDR1 is MNHNY and CDR2 is SVGAGI (reference sequence). The CDR3 is made up of 15 amino acids. V was pared by 5 bases and J by 1 base, with 11 bases between. This CDR3 reads CASSVAGETNEKLFF. The DNA of the CDR3 is TGTGCCAGCAGTGTGGCAGGGGAAACTAATGAAAAACTGTTTTTT.

V is TRBV5-4 and J is TRBJ1-1; 7 bases match TRBD1. The germline gives CDR1 SGHNT, CDR2 YYREEE (reference sequence). This CDR3 has 15 residues. The V gene end was trimmed by 4 bases and the J gene end by 4 bases; junction bases not matched to a gene: 10. CDR3 sequence reads: CASSAHQGVVTEAFF. The CDR3 region has the DNA TGTGCCAGCAGCGCCCACCAGGGGGTAGTCACTGAAGCTTTCTTT.